Described below is a single T cell receptor (beta chain) sequence and its context. Given a much more abundant clone one base away, this may be a read error. This record comes from a study of kidney transplant recipient with SARS-CoV-2 infection. TCRdb re-called the reads through MiXCR, storing one row per CDR3 protein. The table has fewer than 250,000 distinct CDR3 sequences, around 28% seen once. V was trimmed by 7 bases and J by 4 bases, leaving 23 bases between them. In germline, CDR1 is SGHKS, CDR2 YYEKEE (reference sequence). The CDR3 is made up of 16 amino acids. The V gene is TRBV5-5, the J gene TRBJ1-2; D not certain. The source is a male patient in his thirties who had COVID-19 and was a kidney transplant recipient. Among the T cells, some may be from the graft donor. Sequenced material: a blood sample, taken at baseline and on approximately day 120 from a kidney transplant recipient. The CDR3 region has the DNA TGTGCCAGCTCATTGAATGTCTCGCGAAAGACCTATGGCTACACCTTC. The encoded protein is CASSLNVSRKTYGYTF. Supplemented by reference TRBV5-5 and TRBJ1-2, the full variable domain reads DAGVTQSPTHLIKTRGQQVTLRCSPISGHKSVSWYQQVLGQGPQFIFQYYEKEERGRGNFPDRFSARQFPNYSSELNVNALLLGDSALYLCASSLNVSRKTYGYTFGSGTRLTVV.